This is a list of T cell receptor beta chains from one sample in a study of blood T cell repertoires in COVID-19. The assay was immunoSEQ multiplex PCR, and TCRdb's table has in-frame clones only and misses some. The sample consists of around 170,000 clones, 83% of them appearing once. The sample was peripheral blood. The receptors were gathered from a middle-aged woman with acute or convalescent COVID-19. Each CDR3 is given with its conserved first and last residue. D genes are given only for firm matches. The listing skips clone size in some rows; elsewhere it reads once, few, many or a size class.

size: NA
V: TRBV28
D: NA
J: TRBJ1-5
CDR3: CASSPSGIGNQPQHF
DNA: TGTGCCAGCTCCCCATCGGGTATTGGCAATCAGCCCCAGCATTTT

size: NA
V: TRBV28
D: TRBD2
J: TRBJ2-3
CDR3: CASRKLAGVRTDTQYF
DNA: TGTGCCAGCAGGAAACTAGCGGGAGTTCGGACAGATACGCAGTATTTT

size: few
V: TRBV29-1
D: NA
J: TRBJ1-1
CDR3: CSVARVGTEAFF
DNA: TGCAGCGTTGCCAGGGTTGGCACTGAAGCTTTCTTT

size: NA
V: TRBV21-1
D: NA
J: TRBJ1-5
CDR3: CASSTGDGRCSNQPQHF
DNA: TGTGCCAGCAGCACAGGGGATGGAAGGTGCTCCAATCAGCCCCAGCATTTT

size: NA
V: TRBV30
D: NA
J: TRBJ2-3
CDR3: CAWSSGFTDTQYF
DNA: TGTGCCTGGAGTAGCGGTTTCACAGATACGCAGTATTTT

size: NA
V: TRBV7-2
D: NA
J: TRBJ1-5
CDR3: CASSLGTGSNQPQHF
DNA: TGTGCCAGCAGCTTAGGAACGGGTTCCAATCAGCCCCAGCATTTT

size: NA
V: TRBV5-1
D: NA
J: TRBJ2-7
CDR3: CASSLFGQNHEQYF
DNA: TGCGCCAGCAGCTTATTTGGACAGAACCACGAGCAGTACTTC

size: NA
V: TRBV6-1
D: TRBD1
J: TRBJ2-1
CDR3: CASSAPGQGVAGAYNEQFF
DNA: TGTGCCAGCAGTGCGCCGGGACAGGGGGTAGCGGGCGCCTACAATGAGCAGTTCTTC

size: NA
V: TRBV5-1
D: NA
J: TRBJ2-7
CDR3: CASSLAGDGSYEQYF
DNA: TGCGCCAGCAGCTTGGCAGGGGATGGGTCCTACGAGCAGTACTTC

size: NA
V: TRBV24-1
D: TRBD1
J: TRBJ1-2
CDR3: CATSDSGTAYYGYTF
DNA: TGTGCCACCAGTGATTCCGGGACAGCATACTATGGCTACACCTTC

size: few
V: TRBV4-1
D: TRBD1
J: TRBJ1-4
CDR3: CASSQDGTGYEKLFF
DNA: TGCGCCAGCAGCCAGGACGGGACAGGGTATGAAAAACTGTTTTTT

size: NA
V: TRBV6-5
D: NA
J: TRBJ1-6
CDR3: CASSRQVGNSPLHF
DNA: TGTGCCAGCAGCCGACAAGTCGGCAATTCACCCCTCCACTTT

size: once
V: TRBV5-4
D: NA
J: TRBJ1-2
CDR3: CASSPHLTLRVDGYTF
DNA: TGTGCCAGCAGCCCACACCTTACGTTGAGGGTGGATGGCTACACCTTC

size: NA
V: TRBV5-4
D: NA
J: TRBJ2-5
CDR3: CASSLVDQETQYF
DNA: TGTGCCAGCAGCTTGGTAGACCAAGAGACCCAGTACTTC

size: NA
V: TRBV4-2
D: TRBD2
J: TRBJ2-1
CDR3: CASSERNRGGSGNEQFF
DNA: TGTGCCAGCAGCGAACGCAATCGAGGCGGGAGTGGGAATGAGCAGTTCTTC

size: NA
V: TRBV18
D: TRBD2
J: TRBJ2-7
CDR3: CASSQTSGGVYEQYF
DNA: TGTGCCAGCTCACAGACTAGCGGGGGTGTTTACGAGCAGTACTTC

size: many
V: TRBV2
D: NA
J: TRBJ1-2
CDR3: CASTITPRSDGYTF
DNA: TGTGCCAGCACGATCACGCCTCGATCGGATGGCTACACCTTC

size: NA
V: TRBV3-1/TRBV3-2
D: NA
J: TRBJ1-6
CDR3: CASSQVNQGSGSPLHF
DNA: TGTGCCAGCAGCCAAGTTAACCAGGGGTCAGGATCACCCCTCCACTTT

size: NA
V: TRBV27
D: NA
J: TRBJ2-7
CDR3: CASSLSTGSHSYEQYF
DNA: TGTGCCAGCAGTTTATCAACAGGGTCCCACTCCTACGAGCAGTACTTC

size: NA
V: TRBV5-6
D: NA
J: TRBJ2-1
CDR3: CASSSPWAGYNEQFF
DNA: TGTGCCAGCAGCTCCCCCTGGGCGGGGTACAATGAGCAGTTCTTC

size: NA
V: TRBV5-4
D: TRBD1
J: TRBJ1-6
CDR3: CASSLWDRESPLHF
DNA: TGTGCCAGCAGCTTGTGGGACAGGGAATCACCCCTCCACTTT

size: NA
V: TRBV4-1
D: NA
J: TRBJ1-6
CDR3: CASSQGDNNSPLHF
DNA: TGCGCCAGCAGCCAAGGGGACAATAATTCACCCCTCCACTTT

size: NA
V: TRBV7-2
D: NA
J: TRBJ2-4
CDR3: CASSPDILAKNIQYF
DNA: TGTGCCAGCAGCCCCGACATACTAGCCAAAAACATTCAGTACTTC

size: NA
V: TRBV29-1
D: NA
J: TRBJ2-2
CDR3: CSVERQDAGELFF
DNA: TGCAGCGTTGAACGACAGGACGCCGGGGAGCTGTTTTTT

size: NA
V: TRBV5-4
D: NA
J: TRBJ1-1
CDR3: CASSLFTGTRNTEAFF
DNA: TGTGCCAGCAGCCTCTTTACAGGGACCAGGAACACTGAAGCTTTCTTT

size: NA
V: TRBV7-2
D: NA
J: TRBJ2-7
CDR3: CASSPAGFAEYEQYF
DNA: TGTGCCAGCAGCCCAGCCGGATTCGCGGAGTACGAGCAGTACTTC

size: few
V: TRBV7-8
D: NA
J: TRBJ2-1
CDR3: CASSLDAGYTGEQFF
DNA: TGTGCCAGCAGCTTAGATGCAGGGTATACGGGTGAGCAGTTCTTC

size: NA
V: TRBV7-8
D: NA
J: TRBJ1-2
CDR3: CASSLAQGRDGYTF
DNA: TGTGCCAGCAGCTTAGCGCAGGGTCGCGATGGCTACACCTTC

size: NA
V: TRBV28
D: NA
J: TRBJ1-1
CDR3: CASTGGTEAFF
DNA: TGTGCCAGCACCGGAGGCACTGAAGCTTTCTTT

size: NA
V: TRBV5-8
D: NA
J: TRBJ1-4
CDR3: CASSLGGFLGEKLFF
DNA: TGTGCCAGCAGCTTAGGAGGATTCTTGGGTGAAAAACTGTTTTTT

size: NA
V: TRBV30
D: NA
J: TRBJ1-5
CDR3: CAWSVGDYQPQHF
DNA: TGTGCCTGGAGTGTGGGAGATTATCAGCCCCAGCATTTT

size: NA
V: TRBV11-3
D: NA
J: TRBJ2-2
CDR3: CASSLEVSGNTGELFF
DNA: TGTGCCAGCAGCTTAGAGGTTAGCGGAAACACCGGGGAGCTGTTTTTT

size: few
V: TRBV6-5
D: TRBD1
J: TRBJ2-7
CDR3: CASTPLTGGDEQYF
DNA: TGTGCCAGCACCCCCCTCACAGGGGGCGACGAGCAGTACTTC

size: NA
V: TRBV3-1/TRBV3-2
D: TRBD1
J: TRBJ1-1
CDR3: CASSRQGTEAFF
DNA: TGTGCCAGCAGTCGACAGGGCACTGAAGCTTTCTTT

size: NA
V: TRBV7-8
D: TRBD1
J: TRBJ1-5
CDR3: CASSPGQDNSNQPQHF
DNA: TGTGCCAGCAGCCCGGGACAGGACAATAGCAATCAGCCCCAGCATTTT

size: NA
V: TRBV19
D: TRBD1
J: TRBJ2-7
CDR3: CASSIQQGINEQYF
DNA: TGTGCCAGTAGTATACAACAGGGGATAAACGAGCAGTACTTC

size: NA
V: TRBV28
D: TRBD2
J: TRBJ2-7
CDR3: CASSFRGGANEQYF
DNA: TGTGCCAGCAGTTTCCGGGGGGGCGCGAACGAGCAGTACTTC

size: NA
V: TRBV6-5
D: NA
J: TRBJ2-5
CDR3: CASKSAGGRETQYF
DNA: TGTGCCAGCAAGTCCGCAGGAGGTCGAGAGACCCAGTACTTC

size: NA
V: TRBV6-2/TRBV6-3
D: TRBD2
J: TRBJ2-3
CDR3: CASSYSKEREGSYTQYF
DNA: TGTGCCAGCAGTTACTCGAAAGAGCGGGAGGGGTCGTATACGCAGTATTTT

size: NA
V: TRBV10-3
D: NA
J: TRBJ1-5
CDR3: CAISETGQEPQHF
DNA: TGTGCCATCAGTGAGACAGGGCAGGAGCCCCAGCATTTT

size: NA
V: TRBV5-1
D: NA
J: TRBJ2-2
CDR3: CASRGGANTGELFF
DNA: TGCGCCAGCAGGGGCGGGGCGAACACCGGGGAGCTGTTTTTT

size: NA
V: TRBV6-5
D: TRBD1
J: TRBJ1-2
CDR3: CASSYPDRGGYTF
DNA: TGTGCCAGCAGTTACCCTGACAGGGGCGGCTACACCTTC

size: NA
V: TRBV7-2
D: NA
J: TRBJ2-7
CDR3: CASSLTGGTVYEQYF
DNA: TGTGCCAGCAGCTTGACCGGCGGGACTGTCTACGAGCAGTACTTC

size: NA
V: TRBV13
D: TRBD1
J: TRBJ2-7
CDR3: CASSLASFGTGGYEQYF
DNA: TGTGCCAGCAGCTTAGCTAGCTTCGGGACAGGGGGGTACGAGCAGTACTTC

size: NA
V: TRBV27
D: NA
J: TRBJ1-6
CDR3: CAVRSGTVNSPLHF
DNA: TGTGCCGTCCGTTCCGGGACTGTTAATTCACCCCTCCACTTT

size: few
V: TRBV3-1/TRBV3-2
D: NA
J: TRBJ2-7
CDR3: CASSPTLGGSSREQYF
DNA: TGTGCCAGCAGCCCCACGCTCGGAGGATCTAGTCGCGAGCAGTACTTC

size: NA
V: TRBV5-1
D: TRBD1
J: TRBJ1-6
CDR3: CASRGGEPPLHF
DNA: TGCGCCAGCAGAGGGGGCGAACCACCCCTCCACTTT

size: NA
V: TRBV6-5
D: NA
J: TRBJ1-5
CDR3: CASSYGRGQPQHF
DNA: TGTGCCAGCAGTTACGGGCGGGGGCAGCCCCAGCATTTT

size: NA
V: TRBV27
D: TRBD1
J: TRBJ2-5
CDR3: CASSWDRNEGTQYF
DNA: TGTGCCAGCAGTTGGGACAGAAACGAGGGGACCCAGTACTTC

size: NA
V: TRBV7-6
D: TRBD2
J: TRBJ2-7
CDR3: CASSPVAGAAYEQYF
DNA: TGTGCCAGCAGCCCCGTAGCGGGAGCGGCCTACGAGCAGTACTTC